The subject of this entry is one T cell receptor beta chain. This CDR3 contains 12 residues. Trimming took 7 bases from V and 9 from J; bases not matched to a gene: 4. Each cDNA held unique molecular identifiers, and template switching gave it a universal primer site. TCRdb called the 5' RACE reads again in MiXCR, with one record for every CDR3 protein. The sample comprises 450,000 or so distinct CDR3 sequences, approximately 24% of which are singletons, and 2.9% rests with the top ten. The record originates from a study of identical twins. These records were also assigned to another study, of T cells expressing NK-cell markers. That publication notes: The TCR beta repertoires originated in sorted CD3+CD56+NKG2C+, CD3+CD56+NKG2C- and CD3+CD56-NKG2C+ T cells. What restricted sorting to alpha-beta TCR T cells in several experiments was an anti-gamma-delta TCR antibody. HCMV specificity of expanded NKG2C+ T cell clones remained unclear.

The rearrangement links TRBV12-3 or TRBV12-4 to TRBJ2-7; the match to TRBD2 covers 12 bases. The TCR comes from a woman between 18 and 30 years old in good health. Sequenced: CD4+ T cells sorted from blood. The CDR3: CASTSTSGRQYF. DNA of the CDR3: TGTGCCAGCACCTCGACTAGCGGGAGGCAGTACTTC.